Listed below are T cell receptor beta chains from one sample, sequenced in a study of cytomegalovirus exposure and HLA in healthy donors. Using immunoSEQ multiplex PCR, the repertoire was profiled, and TCRdb retains in-frame clones only, with some absent. The sample has about 160,000 clones, about 79% seen once. The specimen sequenced was PBMCs. All receptors come from a woman between 50 and 59 years old in good health and CMV-seropositive. Both conserved end residues are part of each CDR3. A D gene is named only where the DNA matches it firmly. The size entry is marked missing in some rows and otherwise reads once, few, many or a size class.

TRBJ2-6 | NA | NA | TRBV18 | TGTGCCAGCTCACCCAGGGCCGCGTCAACGCCTGGGGCCAACGTCCTGACTTTC | CASSPRAASTPGANVLTF
TRBJ1-5 | NA | NA | TRBV19 | TGTGCCAGTAGACCCGCGACCGGGGGGGCTCGGAGCAATCAGCCCCAGCATTTT | CASRPATGGARSNQPQHF
TRBJ1-5 | NA | TRBD1 | TRBV5-4 | TGTGCCAGCAGCTCCCGGGACAGGCCCAATCAGCCCCAGCATTTT | CASSSRDRPNQPQHF
TRBJ1-5 | NA | NA | TRBV10-2 | TGCGCCAGCAGCCCGACAAATAGCAATCAGCCCCAGCATTTT | CASSPTNSNQPQHF
TRBJ2-4 | few | NA | TRBV30 | TGTGCCTGGAGTCCCTTCGGGTCCCCAGGGAACATTCAGTACTTC | CAWSPFGSPGNIQYF
TRBJ1-1 | NA | NA | TRBV7-6 | TGTGCCAGCAGCTTAGGCAGGAACACTGAAGCTTTCTTT | CASSLGRNTEAFF
TRBJ2-6 | NA | NA | TRBV5-1 | TGCGCCAGCAGCTTGGCGGAGTGGAGGGTGGCTGGGGCCAACGTCCTGACTTTC | CASSLAEWRVAGANVLTF
TRBJ1-1 | NA | TRBD1 | TRBV5-8 | TGTGCCAGCAGCCGAACCGTTCCTATGACAGGGATCACTGAAGCTTTCTTT | CASSRTVPMTGITEAFF
TRBJ2-5 | NA | TRBD1 | TRBV2 | TGTGCCAGCACGACAGGGTATCGATACGAGACCCAGTACTTC | CASTTGYRYETQYF
TRBJ2-2 | once | TRBD1 | TRBV5-4 | TGTGCCAGCAGCTCAGGGGGCGCCTACACCGGGGAGCTGTTTTTT | CASSSGGAYTGELFF
TRBJ2-1 | NA | TRBD1 | TRBV25-1 | TGTGCCAGCGGGGACAGGGACTCCTACAATGAGCAGTTCTTC | CASGDRDSYNEQFF
TRBJ1-2 | few | TRBD1 | TRBV4-3 | TGCGCCAGCAGCCTCTCGGGACAGGGTAACTATGGCTACACCTTC | CASSLSGQGNYGYTF
TRBJ2-3 | few | NA | TRBV7-3 | TGTGCCAGCAGCCGGGAGTTGGCAGATACGCAGTATTTT | CASSRELADTQYF
TRBJ1-2 | NA | NA | TRBV18 | TGTGCCAGCTCACCACCGGGACACCTGGACTATGGCTACACCTTC | CASSPPGHLDYGYTF
TRBJ2-7 | few | TRBD1 | TRBV6-1 | TGTGCCAGCAGTGCAGACAGGGCTTCCTCCTACGAGCAGTACTTC | CASSADRASSYEQYF
TRBJ2-3 | NA | NA | TRBV9 | TGTGCCAGCAGCGTAGGTGAGATAACAGATACGCAGTATTTT | CASSVGEITDTQYF
TRBJ1-1 | NA | NA | TRBV11-1 | TGTGCCAGCAGCCCATGGCGGGGAGGGAAAGCTTTCTTT | CASSPWRGGKAFF
TRBJ1-3 | NA | NA | TRBV18 | TGTGCCAGCTCACCACCGCCCACCACACAGTGGGGAAACACCATATATTTT | CASSPPPTTQWGNTIYF
TRBJ2-1 | NA | TRBD1 | TRBV4-3 | TGCGCCAGCAGCCAAGGACAGGGGTACTACAATGAGCAGTTCTTC | CASSQGQGYYNEQFF
TRBJ2-5 | NA | TRBD2 | TRBV18 | TGTGCCAGCTCACACCTTGGGCGGGGGTACGTGGTGACCCAGTACTTC | CASSHLGRGYVVTQYF
TRBJ1-2 | NA | TRBD1 | TRBV10-3 | TGTGCCATCAGGGGACAGGGTGGTTTTGATGGCTACACCTTC | CAIRGQGGFDGYTF
TRBJ2-5 | NA | NA | TRBV6-5 | TGTGCCAGCAGTTACTCAGGCGGCCCGGGGGAGACCCAGTACTTC | CASSYSGGPGETQYF
TRBJ2-3 | NA | TRBD2 | TRBV9 | TGTGCCAGCAGCGTAGCTGGGGGAGGGACAGATACGCAGTATTTT | CASSVAGGGTDTQYF
TRBJ1-6 | NA | TRBD1 | TRBV5-1 | TGCGCCAGCAGCGCGACAGGGGAGAATTCACCCCTCCACTTT | CASSATGENSPLHF